The 20 T cell receptor beta chains below come from one sample, sequenced in a study of T cells after yellow fever vaccination. TCRdb re-derived calls from the 5' RACE reads in MiXCR, one entry per CDR3 protein. The profile shows 500,000 to 650,000 distinct CDR3 sequences, 10% to 15% of them singletons. The sequencing used PBMCs, collected on the day of the yellow fever booster vaccination. The receptors were gathered from a man aged 25-40 years who received the YFV17D yellow fever vaccine.

This clonotype was seen a few times. This chain connects TRBV5-1 to TRBJ2-1; TRBD1 matches 10 bases. V dropped 9 bases and J dropped 4; count of bases not matched to a gene: 10. There are 15 residues in the CDR3. In germline, CDR1 is SGHRS, CDR2 YFSETQ. This chain's CDR3 is CATKRGQGQYNEQFF. DNA of the CDR3: TGCGCCACCAAGAGGGGACAGGGGCAGTACAATGAGCAGTTCTTC.

This chain connects TRBV12-3 or TRBV12-4 to TRBJ1-1; maybe TRBD1 (6 bases). The length of the CDR3 is 15 residues. V was clipped by 3 bases and J by 6 bases, with 17 bases between them. The CDR3 nucleotides read TGTGCCAGCAGTTTTTCTACCGGGACACGGTCTGAAGCTTTCTTT. Translating it yields CASSFSTGTRSEAFF.

The chain joins TRBV29-1 to TRBJ2-7; 9 bases are shared with TRBD1. CDR3 length: 14 residues. V lost 7 bases to trimming and J lost 6 bases; unmatched junction nucleotides: 13. The V gene's germline CDR1 is SQVTM and CDR2 ANQGSEA. Written as DNA, the CDR3 is TGCAGCGCGTCGCCCGGGACAGGGAACACCGAGCAGTACTTC. Amino acid sequence: CSASPGTGNTEQYF.

The CDR3 coding sequence is TGTGCCAGCAGCTCGGGACTAGCACACTACAATGAGCAGTTCTTC. It encodes CASSSGLAHYNEQFF. V and J are TRBV7-3 and TRBJ2-1, with TRBD2 matching over 9 bases. Unmatched junction bases numbered 4, after V lost 4 bases and J lost 3 bases. The CDR3 runs to 15 residues. Germline values: CDR1 SGHTA, CDR2 FQGTGA.

This clonotype turned up a few times. The gene calls are TRBV7-3 and TRBJ2-1, with 9 positions matching TRBD1. Unmatched junction bases numbered 9, after V lost 3 bases and J lost 9 bases. The CDR3 covers 15 residues. Germline V lookup: CDR1 SGHTA, CDR2 FQGTGA. In DNA, the CDR3 is TGTGCCAGCAGCTTGGACAGGGGATTTCATGGTGAGCAGTTCTTC. Amino acid sequence: CASSLDRGFHGEQFF. The full variable domain, in which reference TRBV7-3 and TRBJ2-1 provide the parts outside the CDR3, is GAGVSQTPSNKVTEKGKYVELRCDPISGHTALYWYRQSLGQGPEFLIYFQGTGAADDSGLPNDRFFAVRPEGSVSTLKIQRTERGDSAVYLCASSLDRGFHGEQFFGPGTRLTVL.

The V and J genes are TRBV6-6 and TRBJ1-2; TRBD1 matches at 8 bases. The germline CDR1 and CDR2 sequences are MNHNY and SVGAGI (reference sequence). This CDR3 contains 13 residues. J gave up 4 bases and V 7 bases, and 5 bases lay outside the gene matches. The CDR3 region has the DNA TGTGCCAGCACCTACAGGGGGATCTATGGCTACACCTTC. Its protein product is CASTYRGIYGYTF.

This clonotype appeared a few times. The genes are TRBV6-5 and TRBJ2-7; D is perhaps TRBD2 (5 bases). V was shortened by 3 bases and J by 0 bases, with 12 bases between the two germline ends. CDR3 length: 15 residues. Germline-derived CDR1 and CDR2 are MNHEY and SVGAGI. This chain's CDR3 is CASSYASFGSYEQYF. The CDR3 DNA reads as TGTGCCAGCAGTTATGCTAGCTTCGGCTCCTACGAGCAGTACTTC.

The table lists this clonotype with a few counts. The rearrangement links TRBV29-1 to TRBJ2-7; no clear D gene. This CDR3 contains 12 residues. The V end lost 4 bases, the J end lost 0 bases, and 7 bases lay between the germline ends. Germline-derived CDR1 and CDR2 are SQVTM and ANQGSEA. CDR3 coding DNA: TGCAGCGTTGTCAGAAACTCCTACGAGCAGTACTTC. Translation: CSVVRNSYEQYF.

The V and J genes are TRBV5-6 and TRBJ2-5; D perhaps matches TRBD1 (6 bases). This CDR3 comprises 14 residues. Between the trimmed V and J ends, which lost 4 bases and 1 base, there was a span of 11 bases. From germline, CDR1 is SGHDT and CDR2 YYEEEE. The CDR3 region has the DNA TGTGCCAGCAGCCCTGAGGGGGTCCAAGAGACCCAGTACTTC. Amino acid sequence: CASSPEGVQETQYF. Filled out from reference TRBV5-6 and TRBJ2-5, the complete variable domain reads DAGVTQSPTHLIKTRGQQVTLRCSPKSGHDTVSWYQQALGQGPQFIFQYYEEEERQRGNFPDRFSGHQFPNYSSELNVNALLLGDSALYLCASSPEGVQETQYFGPGTRLLVL.

The chain uses TRBV12-3 or TRBV12-4 and TRBJ2-6; no reliable D call. This CDR3 comprises 14 residues. V shed 1 base and J shed 1 base, with 2 bases lying between them. CDR3 loop: CASSLESGANVLTF. The CDR3 coding sequence is TGTGCCAGCAGTTTAGAGTCTGGGGCCAACGTCCTGACTTTC.

This chain joins TRBV10-2 and TRBJ2-3; D is perhaps TRBD1 or TRBD2 (6 bases each). This CDR3 region has 13 residues. The V end lost 5 bases, the J end lost 6 bases, and 12 bases lay between the germline ends. CDR1 and CDR2 (germline): WSHSY, SAAADI. Written as DNA, the CDR3 is TGCGCCAGCAGTCGAGGAGGGGGGGATACGCAGTATTTT. This gives the protein CASSRGGGDTQYF.

The chain uses TRBV29-1 and TRBJ1-2, with D possibly TRBD1 on 6 matching bases. Deletions cut 7 bases from V and 5 bases from J, with 14 bases between. This CDR3 region has 12 residues. CDR1 is SQVTM, CDR2 ANQGSEA, per germline. Written as DNA, the CDR3 is TGCAGCGCCAATTCAGGGGAGTATGGCTACACCTTC. Protein: CSANSGEYGYTF.

CDR3 amino acids: CASSLLASNTGELFF. The CDR3, as DNA: TGTGCCAGCAGCTTATTAGCGTCGAACACCGGGGAGCTGTTTTTT. The chain links TRBV7-2 to TRBJ2-2, with TRBD2 as a possible D gene (5 bases). From germline, CDR1 is SGHTA and CDR2 FQGNSA. Trimming shortened V by 2 bases and J by 0 bases, and 7 bases separated the two germline ends. The CDR3 sequence is 15 residues long. Supplemented by reference TRBV7-2 and TRBJ2-2, the full variable domain reads GAGVSQSPSNKVTEKGKDVELRCDPISGHTALYWYRQSLGQGLEFLIYFQGNSAPDKSGLPSDRFSAERTGGSVSTLTIQRTQQEDSAVYLCASSLLASNTGELFFGEGSRLTVL.

This clonotype was counted between two and nine times. V usage is TRBV28 and J usage is TRBJ2-1, with 12 bases aligning to TRBD2. With 4 bases clipped from V and 7 bases from J, the junction kept 5 bases outside the gene matches. The CDR3 runs 15 residues. Germline CDR1 is MDHEN and CDR2 is SYDVKM. The CDR3 spells CASSSPGTSGNEQFF. In nucleotides, the CDR3 is TGTGCCAGCAGTTCCCCCGGGACTAGCGGGAATGAGCAGTTCTTC.

DNA for the CDR3: TGTGCCAGCAGCTTAGGCGAGAGGTCTGGCGGGAGCGACGAGCAGTACTTC. This translates into CASSLGERSGGSDEQYF. This chain uses TRBV7-2 with TRBJ2-7; 7 bases match TRBD2. Germline lookup yields CDR1 SGHTA and CDR2 FQGNSA. Germline trimming cut 1 base from V and 5 bases from J; bases unmatched to any gene: 14. This CDR3 is 17 amino acids long.

This clonotype occurred a few times. The genes are TRBV18 and TRBJ2-3; possibly TRBD1 or TRBD2 for D (6 bases each). V lost 0 bases and J lost 4, with 14 bases in between. Germline assignment: CDR1 KGHSH and CDR2 LQKENI. The CDR3 length is 16 residues. DNA of the CDR3: TGTGCCAGCTCACCACCCGCCGGGGGCGCCGCAGATACGCAGTATTTT. This sequence encodes CASSPPAGGAADTQYF.

CDR3 amino acids: CASSPIIGRETQYF. DNA for the CDR3: TGTGCCAGCTCACCCATTATCGGCCGGGAGACCCAGTACTTC. V usage is TRBV18 and J usage is TRBJ2-5; D is undetermined. The CDR3 runs 14 residues. The V gene lost 3 bases and the J gene lost 5 bases, with 13 bases spanning the gap. Germline-derived CDR1 and CDR2 are KGHSH and LQKENI.

The table lists this clonotype with many counts. CDR3 sequence (DNA): TGTGCCAGCAGTCAGACTAGCGGGAACTACAATGAGCAGTTCTTC. The encoded protein is CASSQTSGNYNEQFF. The chain couples TRBV2 to TRBJ2-1; 11 nucleotides agree with TRBD2. V shed 5 bases, J shed 3 bases, and the junction held 3 bases outside the gene matches. The CDR3 extends over 15 amino acids. Germline CDR1 reads SNHLY; CDR2 reads FYNNEI.

The chain has TRBV7-9 and TRBJ2-5; D gene unclear. This CDR3 region has 15 residues. Germline loops: CDR1 SEHNR, CDR2 FQNEAQ (reference sequence). The V and J ends lost 5 bases and 5 bases respectively, with 18 bases between them. CDR3 in DNA: TGTGCCAGCAGCCCTACCCCGGAGCGTTACGAGACCCAGTACTTC. Its translation: CASSPTPERYETQYF.

This chain joins TRBV9 and TRBJ2-1; 8 positions agree with TRBD2. The ends lost 4 bases at V and 12 bases at J; junction bases unmatched: 15. CDR1 and CDR2 (germline): SGDLS, YYNGEE. The CDR3 sequence is 15 residues long. The CDR3: CASSPQASGPPPQFF. CDR3 DNA sequence: TGTGCCAGCAGCCCCCAGGCTAGCGGGCCTCCCCCGCAGTTCTTC.